This TCR beta chain was sequenced during a study of response to subunit inactivated influenza vaccine. This clonotype turned up a few times. TCRdb fed the RT-PCR reads into MiXCR, producing one record per CDR3 protein. The sample records hundreds of thousands of distinct CDR3 sequences, about an eighth being singletons. This CDR3 has 17 residues. Trimming took 4 bases from V and 0 from J, leaving 13 bases between them. CDR1 and CDR2 (germline): SGHDN, FVKESK. The specimen comprised PBMCs from blood, sampled on the day of vaccination. The chain links TRBV14 to TRBJ2-6; perhaps D is TRBD1 or TRBD2 (5 bases each). The source of this sequence is a man between 50 and 59 years old who received an inactivated influenza vaccine. This chain's CDR3 is CASSRYEGPSGANVLTF. The CDR3 region has the DNA TGTGCCAGCAGCCGGTATGAGGGGCCCTCTGGGGCCAACGTCCTGACTTTC. The variable domain in full, with the rest retrieved from reference TRBV14 and TRBJ2-6, is EAGVTQFPSHSVIEKGQTVTLRCDPISGHDNLYWYRRVMGKEIKFLLHFVKESKQDESGMPNNRFLAERTGGTYSTLKVQPAELEDSGVYFCASSRYEGPSGANVLTFGAGSRLTVL.